Below are 27 T cell receptor beta chains sequenced from a single sample in a study of cytomegalovirus exposure and HLA in healthy donors. PCR involved 60 Vbeta and 13 Jbeta primers. Assay: immunoSEQ multiplex PCR; the TCRdb copy retains only in-frame clones and omits some. The sample holds roughly 84,000 clones, about 77% seen once. The material sequenced was PBMCs. These receptors were collected from a man in his forties or fifties in good health and CMV-seronegative.

This clone was picked up a small number of times. The chain combines TRBV5-1 with TRBJ2-7, with 9 nucleotides matching TRBD1. V shed 6 bases, J shed 2 bases, and the junction held 9 bases outside the gene matches. The CDR3 runs to 15 residues. CDR1 is SGHRS and CDR2 is YFSETQ in the germline V gene. The CDR3 loop reads CASTSTGTGTYEQYF. The CDR3 DNA reads TGCGCCAGCACCTCAACCGGGACAGGGACCTACGAGCAGTACTTC.

The chain joins TRBV29-1 to TRBJ2-2; 10 bases line up with TRBD1. Looked up from germline, CDR1 is SQVTM and CDR2 is ANQGSEA. The CDR3 runs to 14 residues. The ends lost 4 bases at V and 3 bases at J; junction bases unmatched: 2. The CDR3 region is CSVVGTGDTGELFF. The CDR3 region has the DNA TGCAGCGTTGTGGGGACAGGGGACACCGGGGAGCTGTTTTTT.

This sequence joins TRBV19 and TRBJ1-4, with 7 bases lining up with TRBD1. The CDR3 extends over 22 amino acids. V lost 1 base, J lost 10 bases, and 30 bases stayed unmatched. Germline lookup yields CDR1 LNHDA and CDR2 SQIVND (reference sequence). This CDR3 is CASSIVGTTLKGKTGVTGKLFF. The CDR3 DNA follows: TGTGCCAGTAGTATAGTCGGAACTACCCTAAAGGGGAAAACAGGGGTCACGGGAAAACTGTTTTTT.

The V and J genes are TRBV19 and TRBJ1-1; 10 bases fit TRBD1. This CDR3 region has 15 residues. V shed 3 bases and J 5 bases; nucleotides not matched to a gene: 6. Germline loops: CDR1 LNHDA, CDR2 SQIVND (reference sequence). CDR3 nucleotide sequence: TGTGCCAGTAGTATTCTTGACAGGGGGCATACTGAAGCTTTCTTT. Translation gives CASSILDRGHTEAFF. Based on the CDR3 plus reference TRBV19 and TRBJ1-1, the full variable domain is DGGITQSPKYLFRKEGQNVTLSCEQNLNHDAMYWYRQDPGQGLRLIYYSQIVNDFQKGDIAEGYSVSREKKESFPLTVTSAQKNPTAFYLCASSILDRGHTEAFFGQGTRLTVV.

This clone is a singleton in its sample. The chain links TRBV19 to TRBJ1-3; D uncertain. CDR1 is LNHDA and CDR2 is SQIVND in the germline V gene (reference sequence). V shed 3 bases and J shed 5 bases, with 8 bases lying between them. The CDR3 totals 13 residues. This chain's CDR3 is CASSMAARNTIYF. The CDR3 nucleotides are TGTGCCAGTAGTATGGCGGCACGAAACACCATATATTTT.

The table lists this clone with a few counts. The chain is built from TRBV10-3 and TRBJ1-3, with unresolved D. The CDR3 runs to 14 residues. CDR1 and CDR2 from the germline V gene are ENHRY and SYGVKD. Deletions cut 7 bases from V and 0 bases from J, with 10 bases between. DNA of the CDR3: TGTGCCATCACTCCGACAAACTCTGGAAACACCATATATTTT. Encoded protein: CAITPTNSGNTIYF.

This clone occurred a few times. The chain uses TRBV19 and TRBJ1-5, with D hard to call. From germline, CDR1 is LNHDA and CDR2 SQIVND (reference sequence). The CDR3 is 14 amino acids. V dropped 5 bases and J dropped 1 base, with 9 bases sitting between them. The DNA of the CDR3 is TGTGCCAGTAGTCCGGGTTGGAGCAATCAGCCCCAGCATTTT. It yields the protein CASSPGWSNQPQHF.

This clone was counted a few times. The rearrangement links TRBV10-3 to TRBJ1-2, with 7 bases identical to TRBD1. There are 15 residues in the CDR3. Germline V gives CDR1 ENHRY, CDR2 SYGVKD. Trimming at V came to 10 bases and at J to 0 bases, leaving 11 bases not matched to a gene. For the CDR3, the DNA is TGTGCCACCAAATCGCAGGGGGATTCTAACTATGGCTACACCTTC. It is translated as CATKSQGDSNYGYTF.

This clone was seen more than once but under ten times. V and J are TRBV30 and TRBJ1-1, with a possible D match to TRBD1 (6 bases). The CDR3 is made up of 16 amino acids. The V gene lost 3 bases and the J gene lost 3 bases, with 20 bases spanning the gap. Germline V lookup: CDR1 GTSNPN, CDR2 SVGIG (reference sequence). The CDR3 loop is CAWRPNRVGGDTEAFF. CDR3 coding DNA: TGTGCCTGGAGACCCAACAGGGTGGGGGGGGACACTGAAGCTTTCTTT.

Only one count was recorded for this clone. CDR3 sequence: CASSKGTGQTGTGQYF. In DNA, the CDR3 is TGTGCCAGCAGTAAAGGGACAGGGCAGACCGGGACTGGCCAGTACTTC. The rearrangement links TRBV25-1 to TRBJ2-4, with TRBD1 matching 9 bases. The length of the CDR3 is 16 residues. J was trimmed by 13 bases and V by 5 bases; bases with no gene match: 18. CDR1 and CDR2 (germline): MGHDK, SYGVNS.

DNA for the CDR3: TGTGCCAGCACCGTAGGCGGGCGGGGCTACACCTTC. Its translation: CASTVGGRGYTF. The rearrangement joins TRBV6-1 to TRBJ1-2, with unresolved D. The CDR3 is 12 amino acids. Germline V gene data show CDR1 as MNHNS and CDR2 as SASEGT. Trimming shortened V by 7 bases and J by 8 bases, and 14 bases separated the two germline ends.

The chain has TRBV7-2 and TRBJ2-1; possibly TRBD2 for D (7 bases). Germline V gene lookup returns CDR1 SGHTA and CDR2 FQGNSA. Trimming shortened V by 2 bases and J by 15 bases, and 23 bases separated the two germline ends. The CDR3 length is 15 residues. The CDR3 DNA reads as TGTGCCAGCAGCTTAAATCCGGGGGGCCAAACCCCAGCGTTCTTC. It translates to CASSLNPGGQTPAFF.

This sequence joins TRBV6-5 and TRBJ2-3; D perhaps matches TRBD1 (5 bases). Looked up from germline, CDR1 is MNHEY and CDR2 is SVGAGI. V lost 7 bases and J 1 base, leaving 15 bases between the germline ends. The CDR3 is 15 amino acids. The CDR3, as DNA: TGTGCCAGCATCCAGGGCGCGGTGGGCACAGATACGCAGTATTTT. This encodes CASIQGAVGTDTQYF.

The chain has TRBV19 and TRBJ2-7; TRBD1 aligns across 10 bases. Germline V gene data show CDR1 as LNHDA and CDR2 as SQIVND (reference sequence). The CDR3 contains 14 residues. The trim removed 5 bases at V and 2 bases at J, leaving 3 bases unmatched. CDR3 region: CASSRTGGPYEQYF. CDR3 nucleotides: TGTGCCAGTAGTCGGACAGGGGGTCCCTACGAGCAGTACTTC.

V usage is TRBV5-1 and J usage is TRBJ2-3; possible D gene TRBD1, 5 bases. Germline V gene data show CDR1 as SGHRS and CDR2 as YFSETQ. V was pared by 0 bases and J by 1 base, with 9 bases between. This CDR3 region has 15 residues. The CDR3 protein is CASSLEGWGTDTQYF. DNA of the CDR3: TGCGCCAGCAGCTTGGAGGGGTGGGGCACAGATACGCAGTATTTT. Supplemented by reference TRBV5-1 and TRBJ2-3, the full variable domain reads KAGVTQTPRYLIKTRGQQVTLSCSPISGHRSVSWYQQTPGQGLQFLFEYFSETQRNKGNFPGRFSGRQFSNSRSEMNVSTLELGDSALYLCASSLEGWGTDTQYFGPGTRLTVL.

CDR3 sequence reads: CAISEWDRGSEAFF. CDR3 bases: TGTGCCATCAGTGAGTGGGACCGGGGGTCTGAAGCTTTCTTT. V is TRBV10-3 and J is TRBJ1-1, with a possible D match to TRBD1 (5 bases). V was shortened by 1 base and J by 6 bases, with 12 bases between the two germline ends. CDR1 and CDR2 (germline): ENHRY, SYGVKD. This CDR3 is 14 amino acids long.

J is TRBJ2-4 and V is TRBV5-8; maybe TRBD1 (5 bases). Germline-derived CDR1 and CDR2 are SGHTS and YDEGEE. The CDR3 has 14 amino acids. The germline V and J ends were trimmed by 0 bases and 8 bases, with 12 bases remaining between them. Here the CDR3 DNA reads TGTGCCAGCAGCTTGGGTCAGGGTTCGGACATTCAGTACTTC. As protein: CASSLGQGSDIQYF.

The V gene is TRBV7-9, the J gene TRBJ2-5; TRBD2 agrees at 9 bases. The DNA end is more similar to TRBJ2-7, so the J call may be wrong. Looked up from germline, CDR1 is SEHNR and CDR2 is FQNEAQ (reference sequence). There are 14 residues in the CDR3. CDR3 in amino acids: CASTIGGGAYEQYF. CDR3 DNA sequence: TGTGCCAGCACCATTGGCGGGGGGGCTTACGAGCAGTACTTC.

This clone was seen more than once but under ten times. The chain uses TRBV11-2 and TRBJ1-1, with 10 bases fitting TRBD1. Germline V gives CDR1 SGHAT, CDR2 FQNNGV. V trimming: 5 bases; J trimming: 2 bases; junction bases outside the gene matches: 8. This CDR3 has 16 residues. This chain's CDR3 is CASSTQGQGLNTEAFF. The CDR3 DNA reads TGTGCCAGCAGCACCCAGGGACAGGGGTTAAACACTGAAGCTTTCTTT.

The CDR3 protein is CASRLSGANVLTF. CDR3 nucleotides: TGTGCCAGTAGACTCTCTGGGGCCAACGTCCTGACTTTC. The rearrangement joins TRBV19 to TRBJ2-6; D unclear. V lost 6 bases and J lost 0, with 3 bases in between. Per the germline V gene, CDR1 is LNHDA and CDR2 is SQIVND (reference sequence). The CDR3 loop spans 13 amino acids.

This clone occurred once. V gene TRBV19 combines with J gene TRBJ2-7; 12 bases fit TRBD2. The V and J ends lost 5 bases and 2 bases, in that order; junction bases with no gene match: 7. The germline CDR1 and CDR2 sequences are LNHDA and SQIVND (reference sequence). This CDR3 is built from 16 residues. The CDR3: CASSPRLAGATYEQYF. In DNA form, the CDR3 reads TGTGCCAGTAGTCCGCGACTAGCGGGGGCCACCTACGAGCAGTACTTC. Drawing the rest from reference TRBV19 and TRBJ2-7, the complete variable domain is DGGITQSPKYLFRKEGQNVTLSCEQNLNHDAMYWYRQDPGQGLRLIYYSQIVNDFQKGDIAEGYSVSREKKESFPLTVTSAQKNPTAFYLCASSPRLAGATYEQYFGPGTRLTVT.

This chain's CDR3 is CASRWSGAAYNSPLHF. The CDR3, as DNA: TGTGCCAGCAGGTGGTCTGGGGCCGCTTATAATTCACCCCTCCACTTT. V is TRBV5-6 and J is TRBJ1-6; D is possibly TRBD1 (5 bases). CDR1 is SGHDT and CDR2 is YYEEEE in the germline V gene. V shed 5 bases and J shed 4 bases, with 16 bases lying between them. This CDR3 has 16 amino acids.

V usage is TRBV2 and J usage is TRBJ2-2; D may be TRBD1 (5 bases). The germline V gene encodes CDR1 SNHLY and CDR2 FYNNEI. Trimming removed 5 bases from V and 7 bases from J, with 20 bases in between. The CDR3 has 16 residues. CDR3 region: CASSNRLPQGGGELFF. The DNA of the CDR3 is TGTGCCAGCAGTAATAGGCTCCCTCAGGGCGGCGGGGAGCTGTTTTTT.

A few counts support this clone. This chain joins TRBV6-1 and TRBJ1-5; 7 positions agree with TRBD1. With V trimmed by 6 bases and J by 3 bases, 5 bases remained unmatched. CDR3 length: 14 residues. CDR1 and CDR2 from the germline V gene are MNHNS and SASEGT. The CDR3 protein is CASSGDRDNQPQHF. The CDR3 coding sequence is TGTGCCAGCAGCGGCGACAGGGACAATCAGCCCCAGCATTTT.

The rearrangement uses TRBV7-2 and TRBJ1-6, with TRBD1 as a possible D gene (6 bases). This CDR3 is 16 amino acids long. V dropped 5 bases and J dropped 5 bases, with 16 bases sitting between them. CDR1 is SGHTA, CDR2 FQGNSA, per germline. CDR3 sequence (DNA): TGTGCCAGCAGCCTAAGACAGGACCGTCATAATTCACCCCTCCACTTT. This encodes CASSLRQDRHNSPLHF.

The chain combines TRBV7-2 with TRBJ2-2; 7 bases are shared with TRBD2. Germline V gene lookup returns CDR1 SGHTA and CDR2 FQGNSA. This CDR3 contains 16 residues. V lost 7 bases and J lost 0; bases outside the gene matches: 8. CDR3 protein: CASTLQAGANTGELFF. The DNA for the CDR3 is TGTGCCAGCACCCTTCAGGCGGGGGCGAACACCGGGGAGCTGTTTTTT.

The chain joins TRBV6-1 to TRBJ1-5; 8 nucleotides line up with TRBD1. V lost 4 bases to trimming and J lost 6 bases; unmatched junction nucleotides: 2. Germline V gene lookup returns CDR1 MNHNS and CDR2 SASEGT. The CDR3 contains 13 residues. The CDR3 DNA follows: TGTGCCAGCAGTGTAGACAGGGGTCAGCCCCAGCATTTT. Its protein product is CASSVDRGQPQHF.